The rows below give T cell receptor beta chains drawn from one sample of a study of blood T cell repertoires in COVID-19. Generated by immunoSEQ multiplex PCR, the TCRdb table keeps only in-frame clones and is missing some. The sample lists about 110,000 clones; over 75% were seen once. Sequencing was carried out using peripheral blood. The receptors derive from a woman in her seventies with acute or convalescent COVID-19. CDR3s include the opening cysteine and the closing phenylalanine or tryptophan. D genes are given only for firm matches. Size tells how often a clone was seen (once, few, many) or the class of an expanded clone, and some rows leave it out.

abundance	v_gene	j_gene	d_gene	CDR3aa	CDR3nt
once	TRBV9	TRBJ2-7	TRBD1	CASSAGTGKTYEQYF	TGTGCCAGCAGCGCTGGGACAGGGAAAACATACGAGCAGTACTTC
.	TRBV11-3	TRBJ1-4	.	CASSSGRGEKLFF	TGTGCCAGCAGCTCTGGAAGGGGGGAAAAACTGTTTTTT
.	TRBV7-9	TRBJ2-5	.	CASSLAGVQETQYF	TGTGCCAGCAGCTTAGCCGGAGTACAAGAGACCCAGTACTTC
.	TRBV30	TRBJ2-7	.	CAWSVQRGRGSSHYEQYF	TGTGCCTGGAGTGTACAAAGGGGGAGGGGCTCGTCCCACTACGAGCAGTACTTC
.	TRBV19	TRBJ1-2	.	CASSWPGRYGYTF	TGTGCCAGTAGCTGGCCTGGGAGATATGGCTACACCTTC
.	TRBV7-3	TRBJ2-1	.	CASSAGSSYEQFF	TGTGCCAGCAGCGCCGGGTCCAGCTATGAGCAGTTCTTC
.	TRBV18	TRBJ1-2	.	CASSLQKDRSYTF	TGTGCCAGCTCCCTTCAAAAAGACAGATCCTACACCTTC
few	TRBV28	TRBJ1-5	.	CASSNAGMDNQPQHF	TGTGCCAGCAGTAACGCAGGGATGGACAATCAGCCCCAGCATTTT
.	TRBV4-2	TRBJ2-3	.	CASSQDGGRQYF	TGTGCCAGCAGCCAAGATGGGGGGAGGCAGTATTTT
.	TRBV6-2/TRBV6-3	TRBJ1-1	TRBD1	CASSPHRGRNTEAFF	TGTGCCAGCAGTCCACACAGGGGGAGGAACACTGAAGCTTTCTTT
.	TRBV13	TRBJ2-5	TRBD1	CASSRDRGETQYF	TGTGCCAGCAGCAGGGACAGGGGGGAGACCCAGTACTTC
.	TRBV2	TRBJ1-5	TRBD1	CASHRGMGNQPQHF	TGTGCCAGCCACAGGGGAATGGGCAATCAGCCCCAGCATTTT
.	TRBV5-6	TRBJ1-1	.	CASSFGGNTEAFF	TGTGCCAGCAGCTTCGGAGGAAACACTGAAGCTTTCTTT
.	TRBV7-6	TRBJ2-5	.	CASSLAQGLETQYF	TGTGCCAGCAGCTTAGCTCAGGGGCTGGAGACCCAGTACTTC
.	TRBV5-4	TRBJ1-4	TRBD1	CASSHDGTGDEKLFF	TGTGCCAGCAGCCACGATGGGACAGGGGATGAAAAACTGTTTTTT
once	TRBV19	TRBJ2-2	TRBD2	CASRLGGSNTGELFF	TGTGCCAGTAGACTCGGGGGGTCGAACACCGGGGAGCTGTTTTTT
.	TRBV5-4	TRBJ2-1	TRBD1	CASSPRTGGGSYNEQFF	TGTGCCAGCAGCCCCCGGACAGGGGGCGGCTCCTACAATGAGCAGTTCTTC
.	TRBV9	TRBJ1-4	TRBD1	CASSERPGQINEKLFF	TGTGCCAGCAGCGAAAGACCGGGACAGATTAATGAAAAACTGTTTTTT
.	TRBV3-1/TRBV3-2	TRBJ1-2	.	CASSQMAGSNYGYTF	TGTGCCAGCAGCCAAATGGCAGGATCTAACTATGGCTACACCTTC
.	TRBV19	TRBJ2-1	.	CASSSRQPDEQFF	TGTGCCAGTAGTTCCCGACAGCCGGATGAGCAGTTCTTC
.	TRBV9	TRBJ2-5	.	CASSPQGSAWETQYF	TGTGCCAGCAGCCCCCAGGGTTCAGCGTGGGAGACCCAGTACTTC